The 12 T cell receptor beta chains below come from one sample, sequenced in a study of blood T cell repertoires in COVID-19. Produced via immunoSEQ multiplex PCR; TCRdb's table is partial and in-frame only. This table has over 65,000 clones, 82% appearing once. The sequenced material came from peripheral blood. All receptors come from a man at least 80 years old with active COVID-19.

This sequence joins TRBV4-2 and TRBJ1-5; unclear D gene. In germline, CDR1 is LGHNA, CDR2 YNFKEQ. This CDR3 spans 15 amino acids. Trimming stripped 1 base from V and 5 bases from J, with 12 bases between. CDR3: CASSQVFNSDQPQHF. In nucleotides, the CDR3 is TGTGCCAGCAGCCAAGTTTTCAATTCGGATCAGCCCCAGCATTTT.

This rearrangement joins TRBV5-4 to TRBJ2-7, with TRBD2 matching 11 bases. The V gene end was trimmed by 3 bases and the J gene end by 3 bases; junction bases not matched to a gene: 5. This CDR3 spans 15 amino acids. From germline, CDR1 is SGHNT and CDR2 YYREEE (reference sequence). CDR3 loop: CASSSGTSGFYEQYF. The CDR3 nucleotides read TGTGCCAGCAGCTCCGGGACTAGCGGTTTCTACGAGCAGTACTTC.

The CDR3 loop is CASSQDQGGSKNIQYF. As DNA, the CDR3 is TGCGCCAGCAGCCAAGATCAGGGCGGATCCAAAAACATTCAGTACTTC. J is TRBJ2-4 and V is TRBV4-1; TRBD1 might be the D (5 bases). There are 16 residues in the CDR3. V dropped 0 bases and J dropped 2 bases, with 11 bases sitting between them. Germline CDR1 is MGHRA and CDR2 is YSYEKL.

V usage is TRBV23-1 and J usage is TRBJ2-7; D unresolved. TRBV23-1 is an open reading frame, and its role is uncertain. V lost 1 base and J 2 bases, leaving 9 bases between the germline ends. The CDR3 consists of 14 residues. The chain's CDR3 is CASSQYHCAYEQYF. CDR3 bases: TGCGCCAGCAGTCAATATCACTGCGCCTACGAGCAGTACTTC.

The chain is built from TRBV27 and TRBJ1-1; D ambiguous. The CDR3 length is 15 residues. CDR1 and CDR2 (germline): MNHEY, SMNVEV (reference sequence). V lost 6 bases to trimming and J lost 5 bases, with 19 bases between them. For the CDR3, the DNA is TGTGCCAGCAGCAGCCGCCTGAACAGAGCAACTGAAGCTTTCTTT. Its protein product is CASSSRLNRATEAFF.

The V gene is TRBV5-1, the J gene TRBJ2-3; D unresolved. The CDR3 runs 14 residues. Trimming pared 0 bases from V and 5 bases from J, leaving 10 bases between. Germline-derived CDR1 and CDR2 are SGHRS and YFSETQ. CDR3: CASSLAARLDTQYF. CDR3 sequence (DNA): TGCGCCAGCAGCTTGGCCGCGCGTTTAGATACGCAGTATTTT.

The chain combines TRBV18 with TRBJ2-3; D is perhaps TRBD2 (6 bases). The CDR3 has 17 amino acids. Between the trimmed V and J ends, which lost 3 bases and 2 bases, there was a span of 18 bases. Germline lookup yields CDR1 KGHSH and CDR2 LQKENI. CDR3 region: CASSPRLVPTPTDTQYF. The CDR3 DNA reads TGTGCCAGCTCACCCAGACTAGTGCCGACCCCCACAGATACGCAGTATTTT.

Here the CDR3 reads CASRGHRDRDYEQYF. In DNA, the CDR3 is TGTGCCAGCAGGGGGCACCGGGACAGGGACTACGAGCAGTACTTC. V usage is TRBV28 and J usage is TRBJ2-7; the match to TRBD1 covers 9 bases. This CDR3 is built from 15 residues. J gave up 3 bases and V 6 bases, and 9 bases lay outside the gene matches. Germline values: CDR1 MDHEN, CDR2 SYDVKM. Together with reference TRBV28 and TRBJ2-7, the CDR3 gives the full variable domain: DVKVTQSSRYLVKRTGEKVFLECVQDMDHENMFWYRQDPGLGLRLIYFSYDVKMKEKGDIPEGYSVSREKKERFSLILESASTNQTSMYLCASRGHRDRDYEQYFGPGTRLTVT.

The V call is TRBV18, the J call TRBJ1-1; D is possibly TRBD1 (6 bases). Germline assignment: CDR1 KGHSH and CDR2 LQKENI. This CDR3 has 14 amino acids. The V and J ends lost 2 bases and 6 bases respectively, with 13 bases between them. CDR3 protein: CASSPRGTVAEAFF. The DNA for the CDR3 is TGTGCCAGCTCACCAAGGGGGACGGTAGCTGAAGCTTTCTTT.

This clone was counted a single time. V and J are TRBV5-6 and TRBJ1-6; no definite D call. V lost 2 bases, J lost 0 bases, and 12 bases lay in between. CDR3 size: 17 residues. Germline values: CDR1 SGHDT, CDR2 YYEEEE. CDR3 sequence (DNA): TGTGCCAGCAGCTTAGACTATCGGAGCTCCTATAATTCACCCCTCCACTTT. Translation gives CASSLDYRSSYNSPLHF.

Only a few counts were recorded for this clone. The chain employs TRBV29-1 and TRBJ1-1, with 7 bases lining up with TRBD1. The germline V gene has CDR1 SQVTM and CDR2 ANQGSEA. V gave up 7 bases and J gave up 3 bases; unmatched junction bases: 8. This CDR3 has 13 amino acids. The CDR3 DNA follows: TGCAGCGCCGAACAGGGGACCCACACTGAAGCTTTCTTT. It yields the protein CSAEQGTHTEAFF. The full variable domain, in which reference TRBV29-1 and TRBJ1-1 provide the parts outside the CDR3, is SAVISQKPSRDICQRGTSLTIQCQVDSQVTMMFWYRQQPGQSLTLIATANQGSEATYESGFVIDKFPISRPNLTFSTLTVSNMSPEDSSIYLCSAEQGTHTEAFFGQGTRLTVV.

In its sample, this clone was seen a few times. J is TRBJ2-5 and V is TRBV7-2, with 12 bases fitting TRBD1. The CDR3 runs to 17 residues. V gave up 0 bases and J gave up 6 bases; unmatched junction bases: 8. Germline V CDR1 and CDR2: SGHTA, FQGNSA. The CDR3 DNA follows: TGTGCCAGCAGCTTAGCCCCGGGACAGGGGGCTCTTAAGACCCAGTACTTC. It translates to CASSLAPGQGALKTQYF.